This section outlines one TCR beta chain sequence together with its context. In this sample, this clonotype turned up a few times. Its antigen remains unidentified. No clone much larger than this one lies a single base away; base qualities are absent. Sequencing used an Illumina HiSeq 2500. Quantitative 5'-RACE with molecular barcodes was the method used to prepare the TCR beta libraries. In the paper's pipeline: A new computational method, built on a probabilistic model of VDJ rearrangement, was used to identify disease-linked TCR variants. TCRdb ran its own pipeline on the public reads, namely fastp trimming at Q25 and MiXCR clone calling, and kept in-frame beta chains. Rows merge per CDR3 protein into single entries with the most common DNA and genes. It is TCRdb's table, rather than the study itself, that gives the V and J calls and clone size. Present in this sample are around 300,000 distinct CDR3 sequences, more than 20% of which were seen just once. Clones ranked in the top ten supply 3.5% to 4.5% of the sample.

This sample was taken from a study of CD8 T cells in ankylosing spondylitis (dated by TCRdb to the late 2010s). About the study as a whole: To find TCR variants linked to disease, the study profiled T cell receptor beta repertoires in ankylosing spondylitis patients and healthy donors. In total, the full study cohort was made up of over a hundred healthy donors and more than 20 ankylosing spondylitis patients. Samples of peripheral blood were taken, and for ankylosing spondylitis patients, synovial fluid was collected as well.

CDR1 and CDR2 were assigned from the germline V gene (reference sequence) as DFQATT and SNEGSKA. V is clipped by 5 bases and J by 5 bases, and the sequence between their germline boundaries is 15 bases long. The CDR3 starts with the cysteine, ends with the phenylalanine, and has 13 residues. Solely the CDR3 DNA is kept, with 39 bases framed from the first base. The paper as a whole reports these results and caveats: Some of the motif variants had been reported before in the synovial fluid and blood of reactive arthritis patients, a finding that suggests common disease-initiation mechanisms. Significant enrichment of the disease-linked clones was reported in matched synovial fluid samples from ankylosing spondylitis patients. In peripheral blood, the disease-linked clones were found at relatively low frequencies and had a CD8+ phenotype. Blood from ankylosing spondylitis patients appeared to be characterized by a TCR beta motif composed of 7 to 9 highly homologous amino acid variants.

The sequencing input was blood, either unsorted or a sorted T cell fraction (not recorded which). This TCR derives from a female donor with ankylosing spondylitis or in good health (not recorded which). This receptor chain uses TRBV20-1 and TRBJ1-2, with the D gene too uncertain to name. The CDR3 is CSAPVRAEYGYTF. Here is the DNA: TGCAGTGCTCCTGTTCGAGCTGAGTATGGCTACACCTTC.